The clone carrying this T cell receptor beta chain has just a few counts. Its antigen is as yet unknown. The record originates from a study of cytomegalovirus exposure and HLA in healthy donors. Whole-study results and caveats: Investigators reported some 150 TCR beta chains as tied to cytomegalovirus.

J gave up 5 bases and V 7 bases, and 7 bases lay outside the gene matches. Germline V CDR1 and CDR2: SNHLY, FYNNEI. The CDR3 spans 13 residues. Generated by immunoSEQ multiplex PCR, the TCRdb table keeps only in-frame clones and is missing some. The sample shows 180,000 or so clones, more than 75% of them seen only once. Sequencing input: PBMCs. The clonotype comes from a woman under 40 in good health and CMV-seronegative. V gene TRBV2 combines with J gene TRBJ2-5, with TRBD2 identical over 7 bases. The CDR3 DNA is TGTGCCAGCATCCCCCGGGGAGGGGAGACCCAGTACTTC. This sequence encodes CASIPRGGETQYF.